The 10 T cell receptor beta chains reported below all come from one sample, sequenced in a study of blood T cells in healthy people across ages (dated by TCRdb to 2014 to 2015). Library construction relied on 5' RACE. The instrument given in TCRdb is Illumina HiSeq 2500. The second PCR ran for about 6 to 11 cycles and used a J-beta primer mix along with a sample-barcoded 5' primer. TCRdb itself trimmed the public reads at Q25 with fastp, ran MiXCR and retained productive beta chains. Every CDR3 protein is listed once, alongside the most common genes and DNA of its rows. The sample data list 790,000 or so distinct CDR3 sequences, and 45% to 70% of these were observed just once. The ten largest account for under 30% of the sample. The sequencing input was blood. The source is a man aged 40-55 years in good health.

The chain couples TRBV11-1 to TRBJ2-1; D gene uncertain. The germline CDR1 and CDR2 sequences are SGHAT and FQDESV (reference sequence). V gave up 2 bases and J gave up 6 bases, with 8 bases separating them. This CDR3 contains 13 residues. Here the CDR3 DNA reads TGTGCCAGCAGCTTACAACGGACCAATGAGCAGTTCTTC. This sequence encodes CASSLQRTNEQFF.

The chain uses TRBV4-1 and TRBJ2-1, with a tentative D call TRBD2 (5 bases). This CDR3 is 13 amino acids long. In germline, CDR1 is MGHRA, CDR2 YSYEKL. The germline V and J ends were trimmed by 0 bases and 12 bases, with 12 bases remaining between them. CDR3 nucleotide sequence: TGCGCCAGCAGCCAAGATCTAGCTTGGGCGCAGTTCTTC. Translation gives CASSQDLAWAQFF.

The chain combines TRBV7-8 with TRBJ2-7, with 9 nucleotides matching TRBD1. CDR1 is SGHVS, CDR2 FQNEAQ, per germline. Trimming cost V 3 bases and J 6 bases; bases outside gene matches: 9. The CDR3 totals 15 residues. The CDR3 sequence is CASSFDRTGAAEQYF. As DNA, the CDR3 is TGTGCCAGCAGCTTCGATCGGACAGGGGCAGCCGAGCAGTACTTC.

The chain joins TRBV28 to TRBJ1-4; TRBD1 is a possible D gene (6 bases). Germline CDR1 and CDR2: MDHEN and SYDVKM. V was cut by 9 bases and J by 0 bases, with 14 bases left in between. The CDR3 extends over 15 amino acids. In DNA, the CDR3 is TGTGCCAGTTACAGGGTATCGGCAACTAATGAAAAACTGTTTTTT. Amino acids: CASYRVSATNEKLFF. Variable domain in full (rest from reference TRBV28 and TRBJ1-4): DVKVTQSSRYLVKRTGEKVFLECVQDMDHENMFWYRQDPGLGLRLIYFSYDVKMKEKGDIPEGYSVSREKKERFSLILESASTNQTSMYLCASYRVSATNEKLFFGSGTQLSVL.

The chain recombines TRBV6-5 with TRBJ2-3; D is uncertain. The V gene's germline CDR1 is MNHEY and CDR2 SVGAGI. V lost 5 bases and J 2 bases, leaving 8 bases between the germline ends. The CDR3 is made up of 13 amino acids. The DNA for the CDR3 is TGTGCCAGCAGTGTACAGACCACAGATACGCAGTATTTT. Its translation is CASSVQTTDTQYF.

CDR3 sequence reads: CASSHSGTLISYEQYF. CDR3 DNA sequence: TGTGCCAGCAGTCATTCCGGGACCCTGATCTCCTACGAGCAGTACTTC. The chain combines TRBV27 with TRBJ2-7, with D perhaps TRBD1 or TRBD2 (5 bases each). V lost 5 bases and J 0 bases, leaving 17 bases between the germline ends. CDR1 is MNHEY and CDR2 is SMNVEV in the germline V gene (reference sequence). There are 16 residues in the CDR3.

The CDR3 DNA is TGTGCCAGCGGTCCCCTGTATCCAGGCGAGCAGTACTTC. This sequence encodes CASGPLYPGEQYF. The chain has TRBV7-7 and TRBJ2-5; D gene uncertain. Near its end, the DNA agrees better with TRBJ2-7, so the J call may be wrong. Germline V lookup: CDR1 SSHAT, CDR2 FNYEAQ (reference sequence). CDR3 length equals 13 residues.

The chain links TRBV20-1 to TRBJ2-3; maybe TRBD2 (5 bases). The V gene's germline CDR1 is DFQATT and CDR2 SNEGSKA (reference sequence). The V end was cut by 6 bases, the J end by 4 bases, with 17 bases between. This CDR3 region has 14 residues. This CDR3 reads CSASVRMEADTQYF. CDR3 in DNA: TGCAGTGCCTCAGTCCGAATGGAGGCAGATACGCAGTATTTT.

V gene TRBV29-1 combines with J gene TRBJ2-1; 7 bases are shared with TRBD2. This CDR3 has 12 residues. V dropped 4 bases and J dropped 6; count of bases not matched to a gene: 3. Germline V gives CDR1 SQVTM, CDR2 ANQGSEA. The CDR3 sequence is CSVVRTSNEQFF. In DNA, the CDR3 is TGCAGCGTTGTGCGGACTAGCAATGAGCAGTTCTTC.

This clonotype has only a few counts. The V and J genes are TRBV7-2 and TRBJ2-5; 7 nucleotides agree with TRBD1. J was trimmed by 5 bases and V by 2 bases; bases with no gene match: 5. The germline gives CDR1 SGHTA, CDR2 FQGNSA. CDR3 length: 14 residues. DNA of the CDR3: TGTGCCAGCAGCTTACGGGTCAGGGGGGAGACCCAGTACTTC. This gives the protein CASSLRVRGETQYF.